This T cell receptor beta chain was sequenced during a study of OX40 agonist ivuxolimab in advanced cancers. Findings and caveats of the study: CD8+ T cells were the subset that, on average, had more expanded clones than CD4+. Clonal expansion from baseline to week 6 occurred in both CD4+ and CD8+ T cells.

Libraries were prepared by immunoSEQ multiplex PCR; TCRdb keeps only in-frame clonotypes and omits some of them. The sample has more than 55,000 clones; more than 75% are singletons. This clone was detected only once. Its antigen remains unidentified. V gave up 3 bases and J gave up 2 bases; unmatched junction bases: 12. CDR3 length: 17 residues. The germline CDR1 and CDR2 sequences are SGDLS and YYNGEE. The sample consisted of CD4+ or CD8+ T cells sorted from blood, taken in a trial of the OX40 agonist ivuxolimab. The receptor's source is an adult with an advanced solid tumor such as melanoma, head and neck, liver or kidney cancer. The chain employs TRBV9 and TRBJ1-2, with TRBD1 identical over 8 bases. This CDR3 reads CASSGQGSEVVNYGYTF. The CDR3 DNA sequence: TGTGCCAGCAGCGGACAGGGGTCAGAGGTGGTCAACTATGGCTACACCTTC.